Below, 7 T cell receptor beta chains from the same sample are listed, as sequenced in a study of identical twins. TCRdb passed the 5' RACE reads through MiXCR, listing each CDR3 protein once. Here the sample spans 200,000 to 250,000 distinct CDR3 sequences, around an eighth being singletons. Sequencing used memory (CD45RO+) T cells sorted from blood. Receptor source: a woman between 18 and 29 years old in good health.

The chain joins TRBV29-1 to TRBJ1-2; unclear D gene. The CDR3 contains 15 residues. Trimming cost V 0 bases and J 3 bases, with 14 bases left between them. Germline V lookup: CDR1 SQVTM, CDR2 ANQGSEA. The CDR3 spells CSVEDLNSQDYGYTF. The CDR3 DNA reads as TGCAGCGTTGAAGATCTTAACAGCCAAGACTATGGCTACACCTTC.

This clonotype was seen many times. The chain uses TRBV7-9 and TRBJ1-6; no firm D call. Trimming took 3 bases from V and 8 from J, leaving 5 bases between them. There are 12 residues in the CDR3. From germline, CDR1 is SEHNR and CDR2 FQNEAQ (reference sequence). The CDR3 nucleotides are TGTGCCAGCAGCTTGGAAGATTCACCCCTCCACTTT. Amino acid sequence: CASSLEDSPLHF.

This clonotype occurred many times. The rearrangement joins TRBV11-3 to TRBJ2-3; a weak D match, TRBD1 (5 bases). This CDR3 is built from 17 residues. Deletions cut 0 bases from V and 1 base from J, with 14 bases between. Looked up from germline, CDR1 is SGHNT and CDR2 is YENEEA. The CDR3 DNA reads as TGTGCCAGCAGCTTAGAACCAGGGTTATTTGGCACAGATACGCAGTATTTT. Its translation is CASSLEPGLFGTDTQYF.

The chain uses TRBV5-5 and TRBJ2-3; D gene uncertain. Between the trimmed V and J ends, which lost 1 base and 6 bases, there was a span of 9 bases. The CDR3 length is 13 residues. CDR1 is SGHKS, CDR2 YYEKEE, per germline (reference sequence). CDR3 in amino acids: CASSLPIEDTQYF. The CDR3, as DNA: TGTGCCAGCAGCTTGCCAATTGAGGATACGCAGTATTTT.

This chain connects TRBV28 to TRBJ2-3; D is perhaps TRBD1 (6 bases). Germline V lookup: CDR1 MDHEN, CDR2 SYDVKM. V was cut by 8 bases and J by 6 bases, with 15 bases left in between. The CDR3 has 13 amino acids. The CDR3 protein is CASWGSRGDTQYF. The DNA of the CDR3 is TGTGCCAGCTGGGGATCTAGGGGGGATACGCAGTATTTT. Variable domain in full (rest from reference TRBV28 and TRBJ2-3): DVKVTQSSRYLVKRTGEKVFLECVQDMDHENMFWYRQDPGLGLRLIYFSYDVKMKEKGDIPEGYSVSREKKERFSLILESASTNQTSMYLCASWGSRGDTQYFGPGTRLTVL.

This clonotype showed up just a few times. The chain is built from TRBV5-1 and TRBJ2-2; no clear D gene. This CDR3 has 14 amino acids. V lost 2 bases and J 3 bases, leaving 8 bases between the germline ends. Germline V gene lookup returns CDR1 SGHRS and CDR2 YFSETQ. The CDR3, as DNA: TGCGCCAGCAGCTTCCGGATGGACACCGGGGAGCTGTTTTTT. Its protein is CASSFRMDTGELFF.

This clonotype was detected many times. This chain links TRBV5-1 with TRBJ2-7; D is unresolved. The germline gives CDR1 SGHRS, CDR2 YFSETQ. CDR3 size: 13 residues. The V end lost 3 bases, the J end lost 3 bases, and 10 bases lay between the germline ends. The CDR3 DNA reads TGCGCCAGCAGCTCTGCCACGGGCTACGAGCAGTACTTC. Its protein is CASSSATGYEQYF.